The T cell receptor (beta chain) described here comes from a study of blood T cell repertoires in COVID-19. About the research overall: Both acute and convalescent COVID-19 samples were obtained from the United States, Italy and Spain. Sample material is recorded as cDNA or gDNA derived from T cells, B-cell-depleted T cells, or PBMCs.

Authors' analysis steps: How many nucleated cells were present was estimated from reference gene primer amplification. TCRdb's copy holds only in-frame clones and misses some; the assay was immunoSEQ multiplex PCR. V and J calls and clone size are as listed in that table; D and trimming were resolved from the DNA. The sample shows 270,000 or so clones, just over 85% of them seen only once. CDR3 size: 15 residues. The V segment lost 0 bases and the J segment 3 bases; nucleotides outside the gene matches: 5. Germline loops: CDR1 SGHRS, CDR2 YFSETQ. The gene calls are TRBV5-1 and TRBJ2-7; TRBD1 aligns across 8 bases. The sample was peripheral blood. The origin of this receptor is a woman aged 30 to 39 with active or convalescent COVID-19. The CDR3 loop reads CASSLGAGGIYEQYF. CDR3 nucleotide sequence: TGCGCCAGCAGCTTGGGGGCAGGGGGCATCTACGAGCAGTACTTC.